These 13 T cell receptor beta chains originate from one sample sequenced in a study of graft-versus-host responses after intestinal transplantation. These receptors' antigens are unknown. Assay: immunoSEQ multiplex PCR; the TCRdb copy retains only in-frame clones and omits some. In the table there are 85,000 to 100,000 clones, 90% to 95% of which are singletons. Sample: unstimulated CD4+ T cells sorted from spleen or lymph node cells, taken before intestinal transplant. The receptor source for this set is a human donor who received an intestinal transplant.

This clone was observed a few times. The chain uses TRBV2 and TRBJ2-5, with 10 bases identical to TRBD2. Germline CDR1 and CDR2: SNHLY and FYNNEI. CDR3 length: 16 residues. Losses at the gene ends were 4 bases for V and 3 bases for J; bases not matched to a gene: 8. CDR3 coding DNA: TGTGCCAGCAGTGGACGACTAGCGGGCGGGAAAGAGACCCAGTACTTC. The encoded protein is CASSGRLAGGKETQYF.

The chain recombines TRBV7-2 with TRBJ2-7, with 11 bases identical to TRBD2. V lost 1 base and J lost 2; bases outside the gene matches: 1. The CDR3 is 15 residues long. In germline, CDR1 is SGHTA, CDR2 FQGNSA. CDR3 sequence: CASSLELAGAYEQYF. The CDR3 DNA follows: TGTGCCAGCAGCTTAGAACTAGCGGGGGCCTACGAGCAGTACTTC.

The chain uses TRBV2 and TRBJ1-4, with D possibly matching TRBD1 (6 bases). Germline CDR1 SNHLY, CDR2 FYNNEI. The CDR3 totals 14 residues. Deletions cut 7 bases from V and 4 bases from J, with 13 bases between. Here the CDR3 DNA reads TGTGCCAGCAAACCGGACAGAAATAATGAAAAACTGTTTTTT. Translating gives CASKPDRNNEKLFF.

The chain carries TRBV4-2 and TRBJ2-7, with TRBD2 identical over 8 bases. Per germline, CDR1 LGHNA and CDR2 YNFKEQ. V shed 0 bases, J shed 2 bases, and the junction held 3 bases outside the gene matches. The CDR3 runs to 15 residues. In DNA form, the CDR3 reads TGTGCCAGCAGCCAAGAGCGGGGGGCCGCCTACGAGCAGTACTTC. Protein: CASSQERGAAYEQYF.

The rearrangement uses TRBV7-8 and TRBJ2-3, with 8 nucleotides matching TRBD1. V lost 4 bases to trimming and J lost 1 base; unmatched junction nucleotides: 7. CDR3 length: 16 residues. The germline V gene encodes CDR1 SGHVS and CDR2 FQNEAQ. CDR3 sequence: CASSSRQGSGTDTQYF. CDR3 bases: TGTGCCAGCAGCTCCCGACAGGGGTCGGGCACAGATACGCAGTATTTT.

This chain uses TRBV9 with TRBJ1-3, with 9 bases identical to TRBD1. There are 14 residues in the CDR3. CDR1 is SGDLS and CDR2 is YYNGEE in the germline V gene. Losses at the gene ends were 4 bases for V and 5 bases for J; bases not matched to a gene: 4. The CDR3 DNA is TGTGCCAGCAGCTTGGGACAGGGTAGAAACACCATATATTTT. As protein: CASSLGQGRNTIYF.

The chain joins TRBV6-6 to TRBJ1-2, with 9 bases matching TRBD1. Germline V CDR1 and CDR2: MNHNY, SVGAGI (reference sequence). The CDR3 contains 14 residues. Trimming removed 6 bases from V and 2 bases from J; junction bases left unmatched: 4. The CDR3 region is CASREGTGNYGYTF. The CDR3 nucleotides read TGTGCCAGCAGGGAAGGGACAGGGAACTATGGCTACACCTTC.

CDR3 sequence (DNA): TGCGCCAGCAGCACCGGACAGGAGCGATCTAGAAACACCATATATTTT. Translation gives CASSTGQERSRNTIYF. The chain carries TRBV5-1 and TRBJ1-3; 7 bases match TRBD1. The CDR3 extends over 16 amino acids. From germline, CDR1 is SGHRS and CDR2 YFSETQ. V lost 4 bases, J lost 5 bases, and 12 bases stayed unmatched.

The CDR3 DNA reads TGTGCCAGCAGCGTACTGGCGGGAGCCCCAGATACGCAGTATTTT. It specifies CASSVLAGAPDTQYF. The chain uses TRBV9 and TRBJ2-3; 7 positions match TRBD2. The CDR3 extends over 15 amino acids. The junction had 6 bases not matched to a gene; V was cut back by 1 base and J by 4 bases. Germline values: CDR1 SGDLS, CDR2 YYNGEE.

The V call is TRBV4-1, the J call TRBJ2-2; weak D call: TRBD1 (5 bases). The CDR3 loop spans 13 amino acids. V lost 8 bases to trimming and J lost 6 bases, with 13 bases between them. CDR1 is MGHRA and CDR2 is YSYEKL in the germline V gene. The CDR3 loop is CASARVVAGELFF. In DNA, the CDR3 is TGCGCCAGCGCCAGGGTGGTGGCCGGGGAGCTGTTTTTT.

This chain connects TRBV7-2 to TRBJ2-7; 10 nucleotides agree with TRBD1. The CDR3 runs 15 residues. Germline loops: CDR1 SGHTA, CDR2 FQGNSA. With V trimmed by 5 bases and J by 7 bases, 11 bases remained unmatched. CDR3 sequence: CASSQGTGALREQYF. The CDR3 bases are TGTGCCAGCAGCCAAGGGACAGGGGCGCTCAGGGAGCAGTACTTC.

In DNA, the CDR3 is TGTGCCAGCACCCAGGTCTTCAGGGATGGCTACACCTTC. The encoded protein is CASTQVFRDGYTF. The chain couples TRBV6-5 to TRBJ1-2; a weak D match, TRBD1 (5 bases). The CDR3 consists of 13 residues. V was shortened by 7 bases and J by 6 bases, with 15 bases between the two germline ends. Looked up from germline, CDR1 is MNHEY and CDR2 is SVGAGI.

This clone was detected only a few times. V and J are TRBV7-8 and TRBJ1-1; the D is unclear. The CDR3 is 13 residues long. CDR1 and CDR2 (germline): SGHVS, FQNEAQ. Trimming cost V 1 base and J 1 base, with 4 bases left between them. The CDR3 reads CASSLDRNTEAFF. The CDR3 DNA reads as TGTGCCAGCAGCTTAGACAGGAACACTGAAGCTTTCTTT.